Sequencing of this T cell receptor (beta chain) was carried out in a study of a mutant IDH1 vaccine in newly diagnosed glioma. Study in general: Beginning 4-6 weeks after radiotherapy alone, or with temozolomide cycles, vaccination took place. Before enrollment, patients got radiotherapy alone, temozolomide alone, or mostly the combination.

On this clone: Its antigen remains unknown.

Clones were sequenced by immunoSEQ multiplex PCR, and TCRdb holds only the in-frame ones, with some missing. The table includes 35,000 to 45,000 clones, approximately 83% detected once. Study-wide results and limits: Of all patients, around 94% showed vaccine-induced immune responses.

The germline CDR1 and CDR2 sequences are GTSNPN and SVGIG (reference sequence). The CDR3 has 14 amino acids. V gave up 4 bases and J gave up 4 bases, with 13 bases separating them. As to time point: week 35, safety follow-up. It was 300 ug of mutant IDH1 20-mer peptide that made up each vaccine dose, given with topical imiquimod. The V and J genes are TRBV30 and TRBJ2-2, with a weak D call TRBD1 (6 bases). This specimen consisted of PBMCs, obtained from a glioma patient whose treatment included an IDH1 peptide vaccine. The TCR comes from a woman aged 45-60 years with glioma. The CDR3 reads CAWIEGVSTGELFF. CDR3 in DNA: TGTGCCTGGATAGAGGGGGTGAGCACCGGGGAGCTGTTTTTT. Supplemented by reference TRBV30 and TRBJ2-2, the full variable domain reads SQTIHQWPATLVQPVGSPLSLECTVEGTSNPNLYWYRQAAGRGLQLLFYSVGIGQISSEVPQNLSASRPQDRQFILSSKKLLLSDSGFYLCAWIEGVSTGELFFGEGSRLTVL.